This TCR beta chain was sequenced for a study of T cells in Graves' hyperthyroidism and ophthalmopathy. Template material for amplifying TCR beta CDR3 regions consisted of RNA transcripts. First-round RT-PCR of the TCR CDR3 relied on the HTBI primer set. TCRdb re-called the multiplex PCR reads through MiXCR, storing one row per CDR3 protein. The sample includes approximately 610,000 distinct CDR3 sequences, roughly 14% seen only once; the top ten take about 4.5%. This clonotype was seen many times. Sequencing was done on a sample of blood. This TCR derives from a woman aged 40 to 50 with Graves' ophthalmopathy.

CDR3 in DNA: TGCAGTGCTACGGACGACTCCTACGAGCAGTACTTC. Amino acid sequence: CSATDDSYEQYF. The chain combines TRBV20-1 with TRBJ2-7; D not resolved. The CDR3 loop spans 12 amino acids. V was cut by 4 bases and J by 0 bases, with 7 bases left in between. CDR1 and CDR2 from the germline V gene are DFQATT and SNEGSKA (reference sequence).